This passage covers 14 T cell receptor beta chains from one sample sequenced in a study of blood T cell repertoires in COVID-19. Produced via immunoSEQ multiplex PCR; TCRdb's table is partial and in-frame only. The top ten hold approximately 15% of the sample, which has about 150,000 clones, approximately 80% seen once. The sequencing input was peripheral blood. The receptors were sampled from a woman of 80 years or more with acute or convalescent COVID-19.

The chain has TRBV5-1 and TRBJ1-5; the D gene is possibly TRBD1 (5 bases). The CDR3 length is 14 residues. Germline V gene data show CDR1 as SGHRS and CDR2 as YFSETQ. Between the trimmed V and J ends, which lost 0 bases and 7 bases, there was a span of 11 bases. Here the CDR3 reads CASSLAGGYQPQHF. CDR3 sequence (DNA): TGCGCCAGCAGCTTGGCCGGGGGTTACCAGCCCCAGCATTTT.

The rearrangement uses TRBV7-9 and TRBJ2-1, with 9 bases aligning to TRBD2. Germline V gene sequence: CDR1 SEHNR, CDR2 FQNEAQ (reference sequence). J was trimmed by 4 bases and V by 5 bases; bases with no gene match: 6. The CDR3 totals 15 residues. The CDR3 spells CASSPPSGIYNEQFF. As DNA, the CDR3 is TGTGCCAGCAGCCCCCCTAGCGGGATATACAATGAGCAGTTCTTC.

Only one count was recorded for this clone. V is TRBV6-6 and J is TRBJ1-6, with no clear D. Trimming cost V 6 bases and J 0 bases, with 9 bases left between them. CDR1 is MNHNY, CDR2 SVGAGI, per germline (reference sequence). The CDR3 totals 15 residues. The DNA for the CDR3 is TGTGCCAGCAGGGTGGTTAGCTCCTATAATTCACCCCTCCACTTT. Its translation: CASRVVSSYNSPLHF.

This clone occurred once. The rearrangement joins TRBV28 to TRBJ2-7; D perhaps matches TRBD2 (6 bases). This CDR3 has 13 residues. From germline, CDR1 is MDHEN and CDR2 SYDVKM. V lost 6 bases to trimming and J lost 6 bases, with 15 bases between them. DNA for the CDR3: TGTGCCAGCAGCTGGGGCGGGGCGGGCGAGCAGTACTTC. Translated: CASSWGGAGEQYF.

This chain joins TRBV6-5 and TRBJ2-5; 11 nucleotides align to TRBD2. From germline, CDR1 is MNHEY and CDR2 SVGAGI. This CDR3 is built from 14 residues. The J segment lost 5 bases and the V segment lost 7 bases, leaving 6 bases of the junction unmatched. CDR3 amino acids: CASTASGRWETQYF. CDR3 nucleotide sequence: TGTGCCAGCACAGCTAGCGGGAGGTGGGAGACCCAGTACTTC.

The chain joins TRBV28 to TRBJ1-1; D is unclear. This CDR3 comprises 13 residues. Germline lookup yields CDR1 MDHEN and CDR2 SYDVKM. The V and J ends lost 6 bases and 7 bases respectively, with 15 bases between them. DNA of the CDR3: TGTGCCAGCAGCCTCGTCCGCTCTAGTGAAGCTTTCTTT. This gives the protein CASSLVRSSEAFF.

The chain combines TRBV30 with TRBJ1-1; D unresolved. Germline lookup yields CDR1 GTSNPN and CDR2 SVGIG (reference sequence). The V end was cut by 8 bases, the J end by 10 bases, with 17 bases between. The CDR3 covers 11 residues. CDR3: CAVSAGNVAFF. The CDR3 bases are TGTGCCGTCTCAGCGGGAAATGTAGCTTTCTTT.

This clone was detected only a few times. The V and J genes are TRBV7-8 and TRBJ1-5; 8 nucleotides align to TRBD1. The CDR3 extends over 16 amino acids. Germline values: CDR1 SGHVS, CDR2 FQNEAQ. Trimming at V came to 1 base and at J to 3 bases, leaving 5 bases not matched to a gene. The CDR3 is CASSLGTGIANQPQHF. CDR3 bases: TGTGCCAGCAGCTTAGGGACAGGGATCGCCAATCAGCCCCAGCATTTT.

This clone was seen just once. The same CDR3 arises from other DNA sequences in this sample as well. The chain recombines TRBV6-5 with TRBJ2-7, with TRBD2 as a possible D gene (6 bases). The length of the CDR3 is 11 residues. V lost 7 bases, J lost 4 bases, and 8 bases lay in between. Germline V gene data show CDR1 as MNHEY and CDR2 as SVGAGI. The CDR3 nucleotides are TGTGCCAGCACTAGCGTTTACGAGCAGTACTTC. Its protein is CASTSVYEQYF.

The chain has TRBV11-2 and TRBJ1-1; D might be TRBD1 (6 bases). This CDR3 is 14 amino acids long. Germline CDR1 and CDR2: SGHAT and FQNNGV. Trimming left V 2 bases short and J 4 bases short, with 11 bases between. In DNA form, the CDR3 reads TGTGCCAGCAGCTTAAGGGGGGGGGTCACTGAAGCTTTCTTT. It is translated as CASSLRGGVTEAFF.

This chain joins TRBV7-9 and TRBJ1-1; D not certain. The V gene's germline CDR1 is SEHNR and CDR2 FQNEAQ (reference sequence). Trimming left V 0 bases short and J 8 bases short, with 13 bases between. This CDR3 has 14 amino acids. DNA for the CDR3: TGTGCCAGCAGCTTAGCGATAGAGGCAAGGGAAGCTTTCTTT. It translates to CASSLAIEAREAFF.

The gene calls are TRBV2 and TRBJ1-5; D may be TRBD1 (5 bases). The CDR3 runs 14 residues. Deletions cut 2 bases from V and 3 bases from J, with 8 bases between. From germline, CDR1 is SNHLY and CDR2 FYNNEI. CDR3 DNA: TGTGCCAGCAGTGAATTGACAGTCAATCAGCCCCAGCATTTT. It specifies CASSELTVNQPQHF.

This clone appeared a single time. The rearrangement joins TRBV7-8 to TRBJ2-3, with 10 bases that match TRBD2. The CDR3 totals 14 residues. V was clipped by 1 base and J by 9 bases; unmatched bases: 4. Germline assignment: CDR1 SGHVS and CDR2 FQNEAQ. CDR3 region: CASSLVLAGATQYF. The CDR3, as DNA: TGTGCCAGCAGCTTAGTCCTAGCGGGAGCCACGCAGTATTTT.

The table lists this clone with a count of one. The J gene is TRBJ2-7, the V gene TRBV4-1, with D unresolved. The germline V and J ends were trimmed by 0 bases and 5 bases, with 8 bases remaining between them. This CDR3 has 13 residues. CDR1 and CDR2 (germline): MGHRA, YSYEKL. DNA of the CDR3: TGCGCCAGCAGCCAAGAAAGACTGAACGAGCAGTACTTC. This translates into CASSQERLNEQYF.